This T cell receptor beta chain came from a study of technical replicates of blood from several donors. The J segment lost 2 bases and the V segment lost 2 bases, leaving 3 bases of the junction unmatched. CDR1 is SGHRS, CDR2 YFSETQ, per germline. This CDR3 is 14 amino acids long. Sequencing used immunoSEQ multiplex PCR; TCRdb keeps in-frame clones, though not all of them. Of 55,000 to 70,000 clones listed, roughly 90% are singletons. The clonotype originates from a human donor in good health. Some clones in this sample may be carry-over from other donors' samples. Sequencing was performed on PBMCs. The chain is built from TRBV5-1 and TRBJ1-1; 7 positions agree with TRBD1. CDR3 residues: CASSFQGGNTEAFF. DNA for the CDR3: TGCGCCAGCAGCTTCCAGGGGGGCAACACTGAAGCTTTCTTT.